The present entry profiles one T cell receptor (beta chain) with its context. Antigen: not known. The CDR3 length is 16 residues. The V gene's germline CDR1 is PRHDT and CDR2 FYEKMQ (reference sequence). After removal of 4 bases from V and 1 base from J, the junction contained 7 bases not matched to a gene. With 60 Vbeta and 13 Jbeta primers, the PCR was carried out. TCRdb's copy holds only in-frame clones and misses some; the assay was immunoSEQ multiplex PCR. The repertoire holds fewer than 250,000 clones, with almost 75% as singletons. The entry originates in a study of cytomegalovirus exposure and HLA in healthy donors. The study, taken as a whole, reports: Researchers counted around 180 TCR beta chains as cytomegalovirus-associated. Links to common viral pathogens appeared, in a later analysis, for several of the most significant clusters.

The source of this sequence is a woman aged 30 to 39 in good health and CMV-seropositive. The sequencing sample was made of PBMCs. The V gene is TRBV13, the J gene TRBJ1-1; 9 nucleotides line up with TRBD1. DNA of the CDR3: TGTGCCAGCAGCTGGGGCGACAGGGGGGGGAACACTGAAGCTTTCTTT. Translation: CASSWGDRGGNTEAFF.